This TCR beta chain was identified in a study of T cell responses to AZD1222 COVID-19 vaccine. By share of the sample, this clone is medium-sized. Its specificity is unknown. Other DNA sequences of this sample code for an identical CDR3. The protocol was immunoSEQ multiplex PCR, while the TCRdb copy is restricted to in-frame clones and leaves out a portion. The table shows more than 80,000 clones, with 70% to 90% occurring only once. The CDR3 runs 13 residues. Deletions cut 5 bases from V and 5 bases from J, with 12 bases between. Study-wide results and caveats: Nearly half of spike-specific TCRs reportedly go after variant regions that carry no mutations. Two doses of AZD1222 preceded a rise in Spike-specific TCR breadth and depth. Samples come after the peak T cell response, not at day 14.

Combined were second doses at about 4 or about 12 weeks. The source of this sequence is an adult who received the AZD1222 COVID-19 vaccine. This sample comprised peripheral blood, obtained 28 days after the second AZD1222 dose. This rearrangement joins TRBV12-3 or TRBV12-4 to TRBJ2-5; maybe TRBD2 (6 bases). CDR3 sequence reads: CASSPPEGETQYF. The CDR3 DNA reads as TGTGCCAGCAGTCCACCGGAGGGCGAGACCCAGTACTTC.